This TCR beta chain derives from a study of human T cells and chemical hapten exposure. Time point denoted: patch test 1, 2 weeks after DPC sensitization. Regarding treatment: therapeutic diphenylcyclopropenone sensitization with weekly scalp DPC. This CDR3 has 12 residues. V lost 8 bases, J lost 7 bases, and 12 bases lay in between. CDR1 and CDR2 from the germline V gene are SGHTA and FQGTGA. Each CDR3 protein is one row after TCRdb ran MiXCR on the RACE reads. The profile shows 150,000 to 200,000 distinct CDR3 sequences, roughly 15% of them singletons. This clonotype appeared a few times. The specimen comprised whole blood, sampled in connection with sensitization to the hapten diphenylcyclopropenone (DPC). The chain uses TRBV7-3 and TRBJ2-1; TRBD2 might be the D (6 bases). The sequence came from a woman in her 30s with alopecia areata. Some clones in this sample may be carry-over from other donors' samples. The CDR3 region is CASGSGGNEQFF. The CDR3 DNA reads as TGTGCCAGCGGATCCGGAGGGAATGAGCAGTTCTTC.